This T cell receptor beta chain was identified in a study of tumor T cells in aggressive B-cell lymphoma. The CDR3 contains 12 residues. The germline V and J ends were trimmed by 11 bases and 0 bases, with 5 bases remaining between them. The germline CDR1 and CDR2 sequences are SGHVS and FNYEAQ. The assay was immunoSEQ multiplex PCR, and TCRdb's table has in-frame clones only and misses some. The sample contains more than 7,500 clones, roughly four fifths of which appear only once. The clonotype originates from an adult with diffuse large B cell lymphoma. The sequencing sample was made of tumor tissue. The chain uses TRBV7-6 and TRBJ2-6, with D unclear. The CDR3 region has the DNA TGTGCCCTACGCTCTGGGGCCAACGTCCTGACTTTC. Translating it yields CALRSGANVLTF. The full variable domain, rest sourced from reference TRBV7-6 and TRBJ2-6, is GAGVSQSPRYKVTKRGQDVALRCDPISGHVSLYWYRQALGQGPEFLTYFNYEAQQDKSGLPNDRFSAERPEGSISTLTIQRTEQRDSAMYRCALRSGANVLTFGAGSRLTVL.